The present TCR beta chain was sequenced within a study of CD8 T cells in ankylosing spondylitis. CDR1 is LGHNA and CDR2 is YSLEER in the germline V gene. The CDR3 is made up of 15 amino acids. V lost 0 bases to trimming and J lost 5 bases, with 13 bases between them. This clonotype was counted many times. Its specificity is unknown. Study-level results: In ankylosing spondylitis patients, matched synovial fluid reportedly showed significant enrichment of disease-linked clones.

TCRdb reanalysed the 5' RACE reads using MiXCR and keeps one entry per CDR3 protein. The data show roughly 130,000 distinct CDR3 sequences, with around 9.3% seen just once and roughly 3.3% held by the top ten. Sequences were obtained from blood, either unsorted or a sorted T cell fraction (not recorded which). The V and J genes are TRBV4-3 and TRBJ2-5, with a tentative D call TRBD1 (6 bases). This TCR was recovered from a male donor with ankylosing spondylitis or in good health (not recorded which). CDR3 loop: CASSQDTGWGETQYF. For the CDR3, the DNA is TGCGCCAGCAGCCAAGATACAGGGTGGGGGGAGACCCAGTACTTC.